These 12 T cell receptor beta chains originate from one sample sequenced in a study of T cell responses to AZD1222 COVID-19 vaccine. The assay was immunoSEQ multiplex PCR, and TCRdb's table has in-frame clones only and misses some. The sample includes about 130,000 clones, approximately 85% of them seen just once. Sequencing used peripheral blood, obtained on day 0 of MenACWY control vaccination. The receptors derive from an adult in good health.

This clone was seen just once. This chain links TRBV19 with TRBJ1-2; D ambiguous. The CDR3 sequence is 13 residues long. The V and J ends lost 0 bases and 3 bases respectively, with 5 bases between them. Germline assignment: CDR1 LNHDA and CDR2 SQIVND (reference sequence). The CDR3 protein is CASSIEPDYGYTF. DNA of the CDR3: TGTGCCAGTAGTATAGAACCCGACTATGGCTACACCTTC.

This sequence joins TRBV2 and TRBJ1-2, with D perhaps matching TRBD1 (5 bases). CDR3 length: 14 residues. The V gene lost 6 bases and the J gene lost 0 bases, with 11 bases spanning the gap. CDR1 SNHLY and CDR2 FYNNEI come from the germline V gene. The CDR3 loop is CASRNRRANYGYTF. The CDR3, as DNA: TGTGCCAGCAGGAACAGGAGAGCTAACTATGGCTACACCTTC.

This sequence joins TRBV4-1 and TRBJ2-1; 8 positions agree with TRBD2. J lost 9 bases, V lost 4 bases, and 11 bases had no gene match. The germline gives CDR1 MGHRA, CDR2 YSYEKL. The CDR3 loop spans 15 amino acids. The CDR3 DNA sequence: TGCGCCAGCAGCCCGTTAGCGGGAATTGAGGGTGAGCAGTTCTTC. Encoded protein: CASSPLAGIEGEQFF.

This chain connects TRBV5-1 to TRBJ2-7, with 8 bases that match TRBD2. The V and J ends lost 4 bases and 4 bases, in that order; junction bases with no gene match: 13. The CDR3 runs to 16 residues. Germline assignment: CDR1 SGHRS and CDR2 YFSETQ. In DNA, the CDR3 is TGCGCCAGCAGCCCAGGCAGTGGCGGGAGGAGGTACGAGCAGTACTTC. Its protein product is CASSPGSGGRRYEQYF.

The chain combines TRBV5-1 with TRBJ1-3; perhaps TRBD1 as D (6 bases). Trimming removed 5 bases at V and 1 base at J, with 13 bases between. The CDR3 covers 15 residues. Germline values: CDR1 SGHRS, CDR2 YFSETQ. Written as DNA, the CDR3 is TGCGCCAGCAGACCGCAACAGGGTTCTGGAAACACCATATATTTT. Amino acids: CASRPQQGSGNTIYF.

The rearrangement uses TRBV5-1 and TRBJ2-6, with 7 bases lining up with TRBD1. The CDR3 runs to 16 residues. Losses at the gene ends were 4 bases for V and 2 bases for J; bases not matched to a gene: 6. The germline gives CDR1 SGHRS, CDR2 YFSETQ. In DNA form, the CDR3 reads TGCGCCAGCAGCCGGGTTACAGGGGCTGGGGCCAACGTCCTGACTTTC. It encodes CASSRVTGAGANVLTF.

The rearrangement uses TRBV5-1 and TRBJ2-2; 14 nucleotides align to TRBD2. CDR3 length equals 15 residues. The trim removed 8 bases at V and 6 bases at J, leaving 6 bases unmatched. The germline CDR1 and CDR2 sequences are SGHRS and YFSETQ. CDR3 bases: TGCGCCAGTACGGGACTAGCGGGAGAACCCGGGGAGCTGTTTTTT. Amino acids: CASTGLAGEPGELFF. Complete variable domain (other parts from reference TRBV5-1 and TRBJ2-2): KAGVTQTPRYLIKTRGQQVTLSCSPISGHRSVSWYQQTPGQGLQFLFEYFSETQRNKGNFPGRFSGRQFSNSRSEMNVSTLELGDSALYLCASTGLAGEPGELFFGEGSRLTVL.

V and J are TRBV30 and TRBJ2-7; the D is unclear. Trimming left V 2 bases short and J 6 bases short, with 11 bases between. The CDR3 length is 12 residues. CDR1 GTSNPN and CDR2 SVGIG come from the germline V gene (reference sequence). CDR3 bases: TGTGCCTGGAGTAAGCAGGTCGGCGAGCAGTACTTC. Translated, it gives CAWSKQVGEQYF.

V usage is TRBV3-1 (or the pseudogene TRBV3-2) and J usage is TRBJ2-5; TRBD2 matches at 12 bases. The CDR3 has 16 residues. From germline, CDR1 is LGHDT and CDR2 YNNKEL (reference sequence). J gave up 4 bases and V 3 bases, and 6 bases lay outside the gene matches. The CDR3 nucleotides read TGTGCCAGCAGCCAGGGCATGGGACTAGCGGGAGAGACCCAGTACTTC. Its protein product is CASSQGMGLAGETQYF.

This clone was observed a single time. This rearrangement joins TRBV9 to TRBJ2-5; no definite D call. Germline assignment: CDR1 SGDLS and CDR2 YYNGEE. The V gene lost 0 bases and the J gene lost 4 bases, with 13 bases spanning the gap. This CDR3 has 15 residues. The CDR3 nucleotides read TGTGCCAGCAGCGTAGGAGACCCCCGCCCAGAGACCCAGTACTTC. Protein sequence: CASSVGDPRPETQYF. Using reference TRBV9 and TRBJ2-5 for the parts outside the CDR3, the full variable domain is DSGVTQTPKHLITATGQRVTLRCSPRSGDLSVYWYQQSLDQGLQFLIQYYNGEERAKGNILERFSAQQFPDLHSELNLSSLELGDSALYFCASSVGDPRPETQYFGPGTRLLVL.

The chain links TRBV11-2 to TRBJ2-2; unclear D gene. This CDR3 comprises 15 residues. The germline V gene encodes CDR1 SGHAT and CDR2 FQNNGV. V was pared by 0 bases and J by 4 bases, with 9 bases between. CDR3 sequence (DNA): TGTGCCAGCAGCTTAGAAATGGACCTCACCGGGGAGCTGTTTTTT. It translates to CASSLEMDLTGELFF.

V and J are TRBV28 and TRBJ1-5; the match to TRBD1 covers 9 bases. This CDR3 comprises 15 residues. CDR1 and CDR2 from the germline V gene are MDHEN and SYDVKM. Germline trimming cut 8 bases from V and 3 bases from J; bases unmatched to any gene: 8. CDR3 in DNA: TGTGCCAGCCGACGACGGACAGGGGTCAATCAGCCCCAGCATTTT. Translating gives CASRRRTGVNQPQHF.